The present TCR beta chain was sequenced within a study of T cell repertoires in cytomegalovirus infection. Study in general: Both CMV infection and a matching HLA type were indicated by public TCR beta signatures.

TCRdb reprocessed the reads with MiXCR, giving one entry per CDR3 protein. The sample holds approximately 340,000 distinct CDR3 sequences, roughly 29% seen once. For this clonotype: What it recognizes is unknown.

Germline V gives CDR1 DFQATT, CDR2 SNEGSKA (reference sequence). Trimming removed 4 bases from V and 4 bases from J, with 16 bases in between. The CDR3 consists of 14 residues. Sequencing was performed on cultured PBMCs, taken from culture after CMV antigen stimulation. The sequence came from a human donor in good health (CMV status not recorded). Some clones in this sample may be carry-over from other donors' samples. The chain employs TRBV20-1 and TRBJ1-1, with TRBD1 as a possible D gene (5 bases). The DNA for the CDR3 is TGCAGTGCTACCCTCGAAGGGGATAGCACTGAAGCTTTCTTT. Translation gives CSATLEGDSTEAFF.